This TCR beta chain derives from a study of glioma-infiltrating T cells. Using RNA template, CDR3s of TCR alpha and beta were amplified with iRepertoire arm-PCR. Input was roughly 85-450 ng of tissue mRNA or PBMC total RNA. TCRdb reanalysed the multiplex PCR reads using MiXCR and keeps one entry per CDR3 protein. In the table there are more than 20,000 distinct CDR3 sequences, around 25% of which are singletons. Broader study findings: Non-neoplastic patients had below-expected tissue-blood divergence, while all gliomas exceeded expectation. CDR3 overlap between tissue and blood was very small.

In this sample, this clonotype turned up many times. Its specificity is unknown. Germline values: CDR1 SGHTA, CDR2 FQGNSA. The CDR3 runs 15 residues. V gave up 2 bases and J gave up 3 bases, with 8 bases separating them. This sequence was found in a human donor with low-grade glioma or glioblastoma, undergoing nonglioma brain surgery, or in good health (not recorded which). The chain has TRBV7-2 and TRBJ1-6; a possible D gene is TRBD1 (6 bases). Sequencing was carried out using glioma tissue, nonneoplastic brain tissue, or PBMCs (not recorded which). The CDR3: CASSLLTGYNSPLHF. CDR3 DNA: TGTGCCAGCAGCTTACTGACAGGCTATAATTCACCCCTCCACTTT.